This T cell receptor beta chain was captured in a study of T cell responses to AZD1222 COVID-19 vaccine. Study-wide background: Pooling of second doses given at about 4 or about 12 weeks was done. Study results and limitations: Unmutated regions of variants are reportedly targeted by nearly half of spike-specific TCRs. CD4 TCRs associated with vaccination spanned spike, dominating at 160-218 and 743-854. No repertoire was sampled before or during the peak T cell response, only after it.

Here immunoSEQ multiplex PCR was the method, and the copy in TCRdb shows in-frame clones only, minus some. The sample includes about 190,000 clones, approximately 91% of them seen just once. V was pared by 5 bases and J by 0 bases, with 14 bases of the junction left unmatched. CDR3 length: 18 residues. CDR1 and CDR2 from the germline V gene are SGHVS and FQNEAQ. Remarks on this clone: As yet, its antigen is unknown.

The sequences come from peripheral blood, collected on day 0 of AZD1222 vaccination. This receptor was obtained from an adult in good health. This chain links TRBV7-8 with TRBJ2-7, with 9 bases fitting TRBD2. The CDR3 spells CASSRSVTAGGISYEQYF. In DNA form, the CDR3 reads TGTGCCAGCAGCCGCTCCGTGACCGCGGGAGGGATCTCCTACGAGCAGTACTTC.